The 18 T cell receptor beta chains reported below all come from one sample, sequenced in a study of OX40 agonist ivuxolimab in advanced cancers. Generated by immunoSEQ multiplex PCR, the TCRdb table keeps only in-frame clones and is missing some. The sample shows tens of thousands of clones, 80% to 90% of them seen only once. The material was CD4+ or CD8+ T cells sorted from blood, obtained in a trial of the OX40 agonist ivuxolimab. These receptors were obtained from an adult with an advanced solid tumor such as melanoma, head and neck, liver or kidney cancer.

This chain links TRBV19 with TRBJ1-5; 9 bases are a match to TRBD1. Germline trimming cut 7 bases from V and 12 bases from J; bases unmatched to any gene: 13. The length of the CDR3 is 14 residues. Germline V CDR1 and CDR2: LNHDA, SQIVND (reference sequence). The chain's CDR3 is CASTPGQGFSLQHF. CDR3 bases: TGTGCCAGTACCCCGGGACAGGGCTTTTCTCTCCAGCATTTT. The entire variable domain, with the rest obtained from reference TRBV19 and TRBJ1-5, is as follows: DGGITQSPKYLFRKEGQNVTLSCEQNLNHDAMYWYRQDPGQGLRLIYYSQIVNDFQKGDIAEGYSVSREKKESFPLTVTSAQKNPTAFYLCASTPGQGFSLQHFGDGTRLSIL.

V is TRBV9 and J is TRBJ2-5; 7 bases are shared with TRBD1. The V and J ends lost 4 bases and 5 bases, in that order; junction bases with no gene match: 11. The germline V gene has CDR1 SGDLS and CDR2 YYNGEE. This CDR3 has 15 amino acids. CDR3 nucleotide sequence: TGTGCCAGCAGCACCGGGACAGCCATTTGGGAGACCCAGTACTTC. Translated: CASSTGTAIWETQYF.

The rearrangement uses TRBV7-9 and TRBJ2-7, with D perhaps given as TRBD1 or TRBD2 (6 bases each). This CDR3 region has 16 residues. The germline gives CDR1 SEHNR, CDR2 FQNEAQ (reference sequence). V lost 5 bases and J lost 0, with 17 bases in between. The CDR3: CASSQEGGPPSYEQYF. The CDR3 DNA sequence: TGTGCCAGCAGCCAAGAGGGGGGCCCTCCCTCCTACGAGCAGTACTTC.

The chain employs TRBV6-5 and TRBJ2-6; D is unclear. The V end lost 4 bases, the J end lost 0 bases, and 7 bases lay between the germline ends. CDR3 length equals 15 residues. Germline lookup yields CDR1 MNHEY and CDR2 SVGAGI. CDR3 bases: TGTGCCAGCAGTTCACACCTCTCTGGGGCCAACGTCCTGACTTTC. Translation: CASSSHLSGANVLTF.

The genes are TRBV7-2 and TRBJ2-1, with D uncertain. There are 14 residues in the CDR3. Germline-derived CDR1 and CDR2 are SGHTA and FQGNSA. Trimming removed 2 bases at V and 5 bases at J, with 10 bases between. The CDR3 reads CASSLTPGNNEQFF. CDR3 DNA sequence: TGTGCCAGCAGCTTAACACCCGGTAACAATGAGCAGTTCTTC. The full variable domain, in which reference TRBV7-2 and TRBJ2-1 provide the parts outside the CDR3, is GAGVSQSPSNKVTEKGKDVELRCDPISGHTALYWYRQSLGQGLEFLIYFQGNSAPDKSGLPSDRFSAERTGGSVSTLTIQRTQQEDSAVYLCASSLTPGNNEQFFGPGTRLTVL.

This clone was recorded only once. The chain couples TRBV2 to TRBJ2-7; 8 bases map to TRBD2. CDR3 length: 17 amino acids. V trimming: 7 bases; J trimming: 2 bases; junction bases outside the gene matches: 16. Germline values: CDR1 SNHLY, CDR2 FYNNEI. CDR3 in DNA: TGTGCCAGCACGCGAGAGCGGTCTACTAGCGGAACCTACGAGCAGTACTTC. Translation gives CASTRERSTSGTYEQYF.

The rearrangement joins TRBV10-3 to TRBJ2-1; no firm D call. This CDR3 has 12 residues. In germline, CDR1 is ENHRY, CDR2 SYGVKD. V was trimmed by 10 bases and J by 3 bases, leaving 10 bases between them. The CDR3 spells CATYSDYNEQFF. The CDR3 nucleotides read TGTGCCACTTACAGTGACTACAATGAGCAGTTCTTC.

The V call is TRBV28, the J call TRBJ2-5; no clear D. The CDR3 sequence is 11 residues long. V dropped 4 bases and J dropped 13 bases, with 13 bases sitting between them. CDR1 MDHEN and CDR2 SYDVKM come from the germline V gene. The CDR3 region has the DNA TGTGCCAGCAGTTCAGGTCCCGTCCCGTACTTC. Its protein is CASSSGPVPYF.

The chain joins TRBV9 to TRBJ2-2; D call uncertain. Trimming removed 0 bases at V and 6 bases at J, with 3 bases between. This CDR3 region has 12 residues. Germline-derived CDR1 and CDR2 are SGDLS and YYNGEE. CDR3 coding DNA: TGTGCCAGCAGCGTAGAGGCCGGGGAGCTGTTTTTT. It is translated as CASSVEAGELFF.

This clone was seen a single time. The genes are TRBV6-5 and TRBJ2-1, with 8 bases lining up with TRBD2. CDR3 size: 15 residues. V dropped 3 bases and J dropped 4; count of bases not matched to a gene: 5. Germline V gives CDR1 MNHEY, CDR2 SVGAGI. CDR3 amino acids: CASSYVGGVYNEQFF. Written as DNA, the CDR3 is TGTGCCAGCAGTTATGTCGGGGGGGTATACAATGAGCAGTTCTTC.

This clone was seen once. V is TRBV28 and J is TRBJ2-1; D is undetermined. The CDR3 covers 14 residues. Germline assignment: CDR1 MDHEN and CDR2 SYDVKM. Trimming removed 3 bases at V and 0 bases at J, with 6 bases between. CDR3 coding DNA: TGTGCCAGCAGTTTGCGAGACTCCTACAATGAGCAGTTCTTC. Translated, it gives CASSLRDSYNEQFF.

The J gene is TRBJ1-2, the V gene TRBV27; D is possibly TRBD1 (6 bases). The CDR3 is 16 amino acids. The germline gives CDR1 MNHEY, CDR2 SMNVEV (reference sequence). Trimming removed 5 bases from V and 5 bases from J, with 21 bases in between. The CDR3 DNA follows: TGTGCCAGCAGTCAAGGTGGTGGGGGGGCGCGGTATGGCTACACCTTC. Translated, it gives CASSQGGGGARYGYTF.

This sequence joins TRBV9 and TRBJ2-7; 7 positions match TRBD1. Germline-derived CDR1 and CDR2 are SGDLS and YYNGEE. This CDR3 has 13 residues. Trimming removed 5 bases from V and 6 bases from J; junction bases left unmatched: 8. The CDR3 region is CASSGGQPLEQYF. CDR3 bases: TGTGCCAGCAGTGGGGGACAGCCCCTCGAGCAGTACTTC.

The genes are TRBV28 and TRBJ2-7, with D perhaps being TRBD1 or TRBD2 (5 bases each). The ends were cut back, 7 bases at V and 1 base at J, with 14 bases in the middle. The CDR3 is made up of 14 amino acids. The V gene's germline CDR1 is MDHEN and CDR2 SYDVKM. CDR3 nucleotide sequence: TGTGCCAGCAATCCCGGGACGGATTCCTACGAGCAGTACTTC. This encodes CASNPGTDSYEQYF.

This sequence joins TRBV5-6 and TRBJ1-2, with a weak D call TRBD1 (5 bases). This CDR3 spans 12 amino acids. CDR1 and CDR2 (germline): SGHDT, YYEEEE. The V and J ends lost 2 bases and 9 bases respectively, with 11 bases between them. The DNA for the CDR3 is TGTGCCAGCAGCTTTCGTGGGGGTAGCTACACCTTC. Amino acid sequence: CASSFRGGSYTF.

CDR3 sequence: CASSPGVSSYEQYF. CDR3 nucleotide sequence: TGTGCCAGCAGCCCCGGGGTCAGCTCCTACGAGCAGTACTTC. The chain carries TRBV5-6 and TRBJ2-7; the D gene is possibly TRBD2 (5 bases). The length of the CDR3 is 14 residues. Per germline, CDR1 SGHDT and CDR2 YYEEEE. Trimming took off 4 bases at V and 0 bases at J, with 11 bases between the two ends.

The chain has TRBV12-5 and TRBJ2-1; tentatively, D is TRBD2 (5 bases). Germline V CDR1 and CDR2: LGHNT, FRNRAP. This CDR3 comprises 16 residues. V shed 5 bases and J shed 2 bases, with 16 bases lying between them. CDR3 sequence reads: CASGPEGLAPYNEQFF. The CDR3 bases are TGTGCTAGTGGTCCAGAGGGCCTAGCACCCTACAATGAGCAGTTCTTC. The full variable domain, completed using reference TRBV12-5 and TRBJ2-1, is DARVTQTPRHKVTEMGQEVTMRCQPILGHNTVFWYRQTMMQGLELLAYFRNRAPLDDSGMPKDRFSAEMPDATLATLKIQPSEPRDSAVYFCASGPEGLAPYNEQFFGPGTRLTVL.

The chain carries TRBV14 and TRBJ2-3; 8 bases line up with TRBD1. This CDR3 has 21 amino acids. V dropped 0 bases and J dropped 2; count of bases not matched to a gene: 19. Germline V gives CDR1 SGHDN, CDR2 FVKESK. In nucleotides, the CDR3 is TGTGCCAGCAGCCAAGATTACAGGACAGGGATGTCGCCCTGGCCCACAGATACGCAGTATTTT. Translation gives CASSQDYRTGMSPWPTDTQYF.